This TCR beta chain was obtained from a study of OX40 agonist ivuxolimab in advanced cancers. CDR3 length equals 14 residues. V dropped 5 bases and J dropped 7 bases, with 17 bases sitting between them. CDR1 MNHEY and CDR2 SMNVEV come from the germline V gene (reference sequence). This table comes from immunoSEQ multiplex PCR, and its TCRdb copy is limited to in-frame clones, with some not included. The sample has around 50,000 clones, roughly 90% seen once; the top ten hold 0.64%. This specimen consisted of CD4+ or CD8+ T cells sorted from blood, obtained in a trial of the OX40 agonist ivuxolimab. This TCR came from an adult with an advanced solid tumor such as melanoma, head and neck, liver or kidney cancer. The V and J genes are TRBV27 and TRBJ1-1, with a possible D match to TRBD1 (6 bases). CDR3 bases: TGTGCCAGCAGTCCACAGGGTTGGAATGGTGAAGCTTTCTTT. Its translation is CASSPQGWNGEAFF.